This TCR beta chain originates from a study of blood T cell repertoires in COVID-19. Study in general: T cells, B-cell-depleted T cells, or PBMCs provided the cDNA or gDNA that served as material.

In the original processing: Reference gene primer amplification in the assay estimated nucleated cell counts. TCRdb keeps only in-frame clones here, not all; method: immunoSEQ multiplex PCR. Clonal size and the V and J genes are those of that table, whereas D and trimming came from the DNA. Of 40,000 to 45,000 clones in the sample, about 92% were seen once. CDR1 is SGHVS and CDR2 is FQNEAQ in the germline V gene. Germline trimming cut 5 bases from V and 0 bases from J; bases unmatched to any gene: 7. The length of the CDR3 is 16 residues. This TCR was sampled from a human donor in a cohort sampled during active COVID-19. The chain combines TRBV7-8 with TRBJ2-3; 8 bases fit TRBD2. The sample taken for sequencing was peripheral blood. This CDR3 is CASSPGVAGSTDTQYF. In DNA, the CDR3 is TGTGCCAGCAGCCCCGGGGTAGCGGGGAGCACAGATACGCAGTATTTT.